One sample yielded the 11 T cell receptor beta chains listed below, sequenced in a study of CD8 T cells in Susac syndrome. The RNA, about 0.5 to 1 ug, was put through reverse transcription using random hexamers. Each CDR3 protein gets one entry after TCRdb re-called the immunoSEQ multiplex PCR reads with MiXCR. Seen here are about 210,000 distinct CDR3 sequences, 95% observed once, and the top ten hold 0.075% to 0.095%. The sample consisted of CD4+ T cells from PBMCs. These receptors came from a human donor with multiple sclerosis.

This sequence joins TRBV2 and TRBJ1-5; D perhaps matches TRBD1 (6 bases). The CDR3 runs to 13 residues. CDR1 and CDR2 from the germline V gene are SNHLY and FYNNEI. V was cut by 4 bases and J by 7 bases, with 11 bases left in between. The CDR3 is CASSALRGQPQHF. CDR3 sequence (DNA): TGTGCCAGCAGTGCCCTCAGGGGACAGCCCCAGCATTTT.

This CDR3 is CASSLRTVGDTQYF. The CDR3 bases are TGTGCCAGCAGCTTACGGACAGTCGGAGATACGCAGTATTTT. This chain connects TRBV7-9 to TRBJ2-3, with D maybe TRBD1 (6 bases). The CDR3 spans 14 residues. Per germline, CDR1 SEHNR and CDR2 FQNEAQ (reference sequence). Trimming shortened V by 2 bases and J by 5 bases, and 11 bases separated the two germline ends.

This clonotype came up a few times. The J gene is TRBJ2-5, the V gene TRBV29-1, with D perhaps TRBD1 (6 bases). Germline CDR1 and CDR2: SQVTM and ANQGSEA. The V end was cut by 5 bases, the J end by 2 bases, with 9 bases between. The CDR3 is made up of 12 amino acids. CDR3 protein: CSVSGQQETQYF. The CDR3 DNA is TGCAGCGTTAGTGGACAGCAAGAGACCCAGTACTTC. Using reference TRBV29-1 and TRBJ2-5 for the parts outside the CDR3, the full variable domain is SAVISQKPSRDICQRGTSLTIQCQVDSQVTMMFWYRQQPGQSLTLIATANQGSEATYESGFVIDKFPISRPNLTFSTLTVSNMSPEDSSIYLCSVSGQQETQYFGPGTRLLVL.

V is TRBV9 and J is TRBJ1-6, with D uncertain. Trimming removed 6 bases from V and 10 bases from J, with 20 bases in between. The CDR3 is 15 amino acids. Germline V CDR1 and CDR2: SGDLS, YYNGEE. The DNA for the CDR3 is TGTGCCAGCAACCTACCCGGCAGTATGGGGTCACCCCTCCACTTT. It translates to CASNLPGSMGSPLHF.

The V gene is TRBV27, the J gene TRBJ2-2; D remains unclear. There are 14 residues in the CDR3. CDR1 MNHEY and CDR2 SMNVEV come from the germline V gene (reference sequence). V was clipped by 7 bases and J by 1 base, with 10 bases between them. CDR3 bases: TGTGCCAGCACCCCGATAGGGAACACCGGGGAGCTGTTTTTT. Translated: CASTPIGNTGELFF.

J is TRBJ2-3 and V is TRBV5-1, with a weak D call TRBD2 (6 bases). CDR3 length: 15 amino acids. Trimming pared 0 bases from V and 3 bases from J, leaving 11 bases between. The germline CDR1 and CDR2 sequences are SGHRS and YFSETQ. CDR3 in DNA: TGCGCCAGCAGCTTGGGGACGGAGGGGACAGATACGCAGTATTTT. Residues: CASSLGTEGTDTQYF.

This clonotype was seen once. The chain carries TRBV5-6 and TRBJ2-5; 9 bases match TRBD1. Germline V lookup: CDR1 SGHDT, CDR2 YYEEEE. Trimming cost V 4 bases and J 4 bases; bases outside gene matches: 11. CDR3 length equals 16 residues. The CDR3 coding sequence is TGTGCCAGCAGCCCTTACTACAGGGGGCAGGGAGAGACCCAGTACTTC. It codes for CASSPYYRGQGETQYF. Drawing the rest from reference TRBV5-6 and TRBJ2-5, the complete variable domain is DAGVTQSPTHLIKTRGQQVTLRCSPKSGHDTVSWYQQALGQGPQFIFQYYEEEERQRGNFPDRFSGHQFPNYSSELNVNALLLGDSALYLCASSPYYRGQGETQYFGPGTRLLVL.

This clonotype was detected only once. V is TRBV5-1 and J is TRBJ1-2; 7 bases fit TRBD1. CDR3 size: 14 residues. Germline V gene data show CDR1 as SGHRS and CDR2 as YFSETQ. The trim removed 4 bases at V and 0 bases at J, leaving 3 bases unmatched. CDR3 region: CASSPDRPNYGYTF. The CDR3 nucleotides read TGCGCCAGCAGCCCGGACAGGCCTAACTATGGCTACACCTTC.

This chain uses TRBV2 with TRBJ1-1; D uncertain. The CDR3 has 11 amino acids. V was pared by 4 bases and J by 11 bases, with 11 bases between. Per the germline V gene, CDR1 is SNHLY and CDR2 is FYNNEI. The DNA of the CDR3 is TGTGCCAGCAGTGGGCCTCGGCCCGCTTTCTTT. Translating gives CASSGPRPAFF.

This clonotype was found once. The chain joins TRBV30 to TRBJ2-7; the D is unclear. This CDR3 contains 14 residues. Per germline, CDR1 GTSNPN and CDR2 SVGIG (reference sequence). V was pared by 6 bases and J by 0 bases, with 15 bases between. CDR3 loop: CACTSGDSSYEQYF. In DNA, the CDR3 is TGTGCCTGTACCTCTGGGGATTCCTCCTACGAGCAGTACTTC. Filled out from reference TRBV30 and TRBJ2-7, the complete variable domain reads SQTIHQWPATLVQPVGSPLSLECTVEGTSNPNLYWYRQAAGRGLQLLFYSVGIGQISSEVPQNLSASRPQDRQFILSSKKLLLSDSGFYLCACTSGDSSYEQYFGPGTRLTVT.

The rearrangement uses TRBV5-1 and TRBJ2-3; D may be TRBD2 (5 bases). CDR3 length: 15 residues. V dropped 0 bases and J dropped 4 bases, with 12 bases sitting between them. Germline CDR1 is SGHRS and CDR2 is YFSETQ. CDR3: CASSLAIAAADTQYF. The CDR3 coding sequence is TGCGCCAGCAGCTTGGCCATAGCAGCGGCAGATACGCAGTATTTT. Drawing the rest from reference TRBV5-1 and TRBJ2-3, the complete variable domain is KAGVTQTPRYLIKTRGQQVTLSCSPISGHRSVSWYQQTPGQGLQFLFEYFSETQRNKGNFPGRFSGRQFSNSRSEMNVSTLELGDSALYLCASSLAIAAADTQYFGPGTRLTVL.